These T cell receptor beta chains were read from a single sample in a study of chemoradiotherapy in HPV16-positive cancers. TCRdb's copy holds only in-frame clones and misses some; the assay was immunoSEQ multiplex PCR. Of approximately 17,000 clones in the sample, about three quarters are singletons; the top ten hold 8%. This sample comprised tumor tissue, obtained from a patient who underwent chemoradiotherapy. These TCRs come from a human donor with HPV-associated anogenital cancer. Each CDR3 is given with its conserved first and last residue. The D gene is left open where the match is weak. Clone sizes are given selectively: once, few, many, or a class where the clone is expanded.

>TRBJ1-1|TRBV7-6|TRBD1|-
TGTGCCAGCAGCTTCTCAGGGGAGGGGGCGGACACTGAAGCTTTCTTT
CASSFSGEGADTEAFF
>TRBJ2-7|TRBV6-1|TRBD1|-
TGTGCCAGCCAAGTCACTGGGACAGATACCTACGAGCAGTACTTC
CASQVTGTDTYEQYF
>TRBJ1-2|TRBV6-4|-|-
TGTGCCAGCAGTGACTCAGGGGGATCCTATGGCTACACCTTC
CASSDSGGSYGYTF
>TRBJ2-5|TRBV7-9|TRBD2|-
TGTGCCAGCAGCCCTACTACTAGCGGTTCGGAGACCCAGTACTTC
CASSPTTSGSETQYF
>TRBJ2-2|TRBV7-6|TRBD2|-
TGTGCCAGCAGCCCCCGTCCGACTAGCGGGGGGACCCAGAACACCGGGGAGCTGTTTTTT
CASSPRPTSGGTQNTGELFF
>TRBJ2-6|TRBV5-8|TRBD1|-
TGTGCCAGCCGGACTTGGACAGGGGCTGGGGCCAACGTCCTGACTTTC
CASRTWTGAGANVLTF
>TRBJ1-6|TRBV30|-|-
TGTGCCTGGAGTGTACACCCTAATTCACCCCTCCACTTT
CAWSVHPNSPLHF
>TRBJ2-7|TRBV6-6|TRBD1|-
TGTGCCATCAGTGGGTCCGGGACAGAGACCTACGAGCAGTACTTC
CAISGSGTETYEQYF
>TRBJ1-5|TRBV6-6|TRBD1|-
TGTGCCAGTAGACAGGGGGCGTATCAGCCCCAGCATTTT
CASRQGAYQPQHF
>TRBJ2-1|TRBV9|TRBD2|once
TGTGCCAGCAGCGCCTGGACTAGCGGGAGATTCAATGAGCAGTTCTTC
CASSAWTSGRFNEQFF
>TRBJ1-3|TRBV15|TRBD1|-
TGTGCCACCAGCAGCCCGACAGGGACTGGAAACACCATATATTTT
CATSSPTGTGNTIYF
>TRBJ2-7|TRBV2|-|-
TGTGCCAGCAGTTTAACCTACGAGCAGTACTTC
CASSLTYEQYF
>TRBJ2-7|TRBV5-1|-|-
TGCGCCAGCAGAAAGGGTGGAAGCTCCTACGAGCAGTACTTC
CASRKGGSSYEQYF
>TRBJ2-7|TRBV6-6|TRBD2|-
TGTGCCAGCAGTTACTCCCGGGGGGCCTACGAGCAGTACTTC
CASSYSRGAYEQYF
>TRBJ2-3|TRBV9|-|-
TGTGCCAGCAGCGCTCGAACAGATACGCAGTATTTT
CASSARTDTQYF
>TRBJ1-1|TRBV5-1|-|-
TGCGCCAGCATCCCTTCAGGGAACACTGAAGCTTTCTTT
CASIPSGNTEAFF
>TRBJ2-1|TRBV6-5|-|-
TGTGCCAGCTCCGGTTATCACAATGAGCAGTTCTTC
CASSGYHNEQFF
>TRBJ2-7|TRBV14|-|-
TGTGCCAGCAGCCAAGAAGGGGCCTGGGGGGTTCAGTACTTC
CASSQEGAWGVQYF
>TRBJ2-2|TRBV29-1|-|-
TGCAGCGTTGGTCCTAGCGCGGGCGGGGAGCTGTTTTTT
CSVGPSAGGELFF
>TRBJ2-7|TRBV5-5|TRBD1|few
TGTGCCAGCAGCTTGGATGCCTCCGGGACAGGGGTGGAGCAGTACTTC
CASSLDASGTGVEQYF
>TRBJ2-1|TRBV29-1|TRBD2|-
TGCAGCGTTCTCGGCGGGAGCACTGTTGATGAGCAGTTCTTC
CSVLGGSTVDEQFF
>TRBJ1-4|TRBV19|-|once
TGTGCCAGTAGAAGGACGTCTGCAACTAATGAAAAACTGTTTTTT
CASRRTSATNEKLFF
>TRBJ2-3|TRBV5-4|-|-
TGTGCCAGCAGCTGGGTGGGAGCGGGAGATACGCAGTATTTT
CASSWVGAGDTQYF
>TRBJ2-7|TRBV5-5|-|-
TGTGCCAGCAGCTTAGAGTGGCTGACCTTGACCTACGAGCAGTACTTC
CASSLEWLTLTYEQYF
>TRBJ1-2|TRBV6-6|-|-
TGTGCCAGCAGTTACTCGGGGGAGTCTGGCTACACCTTC
CASSYSGESGYTF
>TRBJ1-2|TRBV28|-|-
TGTGCCAGCAGTTTAATTGGGGACTATGGCTACACCTTC
CASSLIGDYGYTF
>TRBJ2-3|TRBV11-3|TRBD2|-
TGTGCCAGCAGCTTATTCGGGGGGGGAAATACGCAGTATTTT
CASSLFGGGNTQYF
>TRBJ1-3|TRBV11-2|-|-
TGTGCGAACGGAAACACCATATATTTT
CANGNTIYF
>TRBJ2-5|TRBV10-2|-|few
TGCGCCAGCAGCGAAACTAGGGCCCAAGAGACCCAGTACTTC
CASSETRAQETQYF
>TRBJ2-5|TRBV7-2|TRBD2|few
TGTGCCAGCAGCCTGTGGGGCGGGGGGTACCCAGAGACCCAGTACTTC
CASSLWGGGYPETQYF
>TRBJ2-3|TRBV28|-|medium-sized
TGTGCCAGCAGTTTCAGGCGGCGGGCCAGCACAGATACGCAGTATTTT
CASSFRRRASTDTQYF
>TRBJ2-1|TRBV5-4|-|few
TGTGCCAGCAGCTTGGGACTTACACCATGGAATGAGCAGTTCTTC
CASSLGLTPWNEQFF
>TRBJ2-7|TRBV5-1|-|-
TGCGCCAGCAGCCCGGAGGGGGACACGGGACACTACGAGCAGTACTTC
CASSPEGDTGHYEQYF
>TRBJ1-2|TRBV20-1|-|few
TGCAGTGCCTACTTAAACTATGGCTACACCTTC
CSAYLNYGYTF
>TRBJ2-5|TRBV18|-|few
TGTGCCAGCTCACCACAACAGGGAAGTCAAGAGACCCAGTACTTC
CASSPQQGSQETQYF
>TRBJ1-2|TRBV29-1|-|-
TGCAGCGTTAAGTCACAGAAGTATGGCTACACCTTC
CSVKSQKYGYTF
>TRBJ2-7|TRBV4-2|-|-
TGTGCCAGCACCCGAGGGATAGACGCTCCCTCCTACGAGCAGTACTTC
CASTRGIDAPSYEQYF
>TRBJ1-1|TRBV5-5|TRBD1|-
TGTGCCAGCAGCGAGAGTGGGGGGCCAGGGGGAACTTTCTTT
CASSESGGPGGTFF
>TRBJ2-1|TRBV6-6|-|once
TGTGCCAGCAGCCAGGCCACGGATGAGCAGTTCTTC
CASSQATDEQFF
>TRBJ2-7|TRBV7-2|TRBD1|-
TGTGCCAGCAGCTTGGGGGACAGGATCGACGAGCAGTACTTC
CASSLGDRIDEQYF
>TRBJ2-7|TRBV19|TRBD2|few
TGTGCCAGTAGTACCAGAAGCGGGGTCGAGCAGTACTTC
CASSTRSGVEQYF
>TRBJ2-2|TRBV7-3|TRBD1|-
TGTGCCAGCAGCCTACAGGGGTTCACCGGGGAGCTGTTTTTT
CASSLQGFTGELFF